This T cell receptor beta chain originates from a study of blood T cell repertoires in COVID-19 (dated by TCRdb to 2018 to 2020). Study-wide context: Samples from collaborators originated in the United States, Italy and Spain and spanned both the acute and convalescent phases of COVID-19. The repertoires were released in a freely available public database intended as a resource for research on the immune response to SARS-CoV-2. Where available, HLA class I and class II types were taken from metadata supplied by the sample provider and were not determined by assay-based typing. Samples came from the ongoing ImmuneRACE study (first 160 participants) plus 1,254 subjects from 6 global collaborators. Sample metadata almost always included a de-identified subject ID, COVID-19 status, age in years and sex. The prospective study material was composed of cDNA or gDNA derived from T cells, B-cell-depleted T cells, or PBMCs. Subjects who had been exposed to COVID-19, were actively infected with it, or had recovered from it provided the deeply sampled blood TCRbeta repertoires that made up the dataset.

Via the germline V gene, CDR1 is MDHEN and CDR2 SYDVKM. Reading from cysteine to phenylalanine, the CDR3 counts 13 amino acids. Solely the CDR3 DNA is kept, with 39 bases framed from the first base. V is trimmed back by 8 bases and J by 2 bases, and the junction contains 5 bases that no gene match accounts for. Beyond this particular receptor, the publication reports: Clinical and demographic metadata were provided uncurated, with the amount varying by source and participant.

Enrolling through a virtual design, the prospective study's participants ranged in age from roughly 18 to 95 years and lived across approximately 25 United States geographic areas. In the prospective study, participants were assigned to cohorts based on the clinical history participants reported in a screening survey and a study questionnaire. Recovered participants in ImmuneRACE Cohort 3 were defined by two consecutive negative NP/OP PCR tests, clearance by a healthcare professional, or resolution of symptoms. Each participant in the prospective study had whole blood, serum and a nasopharyngeal or oropharyngeal swab collected by mobile phlebotomists. Over an approximately two-month period, participants in the prospective study had the option of providing additional blood draws and questionnaires. Blood samples from the prospective study were shipped frozen or at room temperature prior to DNA extraction.

The immunoSEQ Assay, a bias-controlled multiplex PCR, was used to amplify TCRbeta CDR3 regions from genomic DNA. The study's processing was this. The number of nucleated cells in each sample was estimated by amplification of reference gene primers within the assay. To quantify the absolute abundance of each unique TCRbeta CDR3 rearrangement, sequence reads were collapsed and filtered. For each sample, productive Simpson clonality was calculated as the square root of Simpson's diversity index across productive rearrangements. In its TCRdb copy, this immuneACCESS table keeps in-frame sequences only and misses some clones. Where compared with another copy, unresolved V genes explain less than half of these, and the others have no known cause. That table is the source of V, J and clone size, and D and trimming were worked out from the DNA. For this sample the table gives 350,000 to 400,000 clones, of which 80% to 90% were detected only once. The ten most abundant clones make up around 1% of the sample.

As for this clone: Its antigen is currently not known. Per-base quality was not reported, and no clone a single base away is much larger than it.

The sequence was obtained from a man aged 18 to 29 who had recovered from COVID-19. The specimen was PBMCs or T cells enriched from blood (not recorded which). Rearrangement joined TRBV28 to TRBJ1-2; 7 nucleotides in the junction match TRBD1. The DNA sequence is as follows: TGTGCCAGCTTCGAACAGGGGAACTATGGCTACACCTTC. Protein translation: CASFEQGNYGYTF.